This T cell receptor beta chain was observed in a study of T cell responses to AZD1222 COVID-19 vaccine. Study-wide results and caveats: Repertoires were obtained only post-peak T cell response. Baseline serology detected seropositivity in only six AZD1222 recipients. Donors were mostly white British, more females; clonal diversity possibly underestimated. Spike-specific TCR breadth rose after two AZD1222 doses, and depth rose as well.

There are 16 residues in the CDR3. Note on this clone: Its antigen is still unknown.

The assay was immunoSEQ multiplex PCR, and TCRdb's table has in-frame clones only and misses some. Among 130,000 to 150,000 clones listed, around 90% were seen once. The receptor was derived from an adult in good health. Sequencing was performed on peripheral blood, taken on day 0 of AZD1222 vaccination. The rearrangement uses TRBV21-1 and TRBJ2-1; the D call TRBD2 from the table was never checked on the DNA. TRBV21-1 corresponds to a pseudogene. CDR3 loop: CASSGPPGLAGDEQFF. For the CDR3, the DNA is TGTGCCAGCAGCGGACCCCCGGGACTAGCGGGGGATGAGCAGTTCTTC.